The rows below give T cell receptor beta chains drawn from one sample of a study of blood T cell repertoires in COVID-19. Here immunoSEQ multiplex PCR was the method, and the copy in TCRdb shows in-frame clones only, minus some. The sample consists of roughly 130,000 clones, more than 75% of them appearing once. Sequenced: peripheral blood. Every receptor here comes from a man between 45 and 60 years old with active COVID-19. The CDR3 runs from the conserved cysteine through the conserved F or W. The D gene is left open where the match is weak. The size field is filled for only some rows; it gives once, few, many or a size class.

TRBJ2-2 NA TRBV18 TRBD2 CASSFGLAGTVPGELFF TGTGCCAGCTCGTTCGGACTAGCGGGAACGGTGCCCGGGGAGCTGTTTTTT
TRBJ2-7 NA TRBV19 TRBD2 CASTESSGGSYEQYF TGTGCCAGTACCGAGTCTAGCGGGGGCTCCTACGAGCAGTACTTC
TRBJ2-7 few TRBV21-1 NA CASSKVREPYEQYF TGTGCCAGCAGCAAAGTAAGGGAGCCCTACGAGCAGTACTTC
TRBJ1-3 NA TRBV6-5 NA CASHTRRESGNTIYF TGTGCCAGCCACACGAGACGGGAGTCTGGAAACACCATATATTTT
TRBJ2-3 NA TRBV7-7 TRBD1 CASSAGTGGSDTQYF TGTGCCAGCAGCGCCGGGACAGGGGGCTCAGATACGCAGTATTTT
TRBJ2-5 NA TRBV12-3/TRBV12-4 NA CASSRLVQETQYF TGTGCCAGCAGTCGACTAGTTCAAGAGACCCAGTACTTC
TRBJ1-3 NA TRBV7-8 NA CASSLERMPYSGNTIYF TGTGCCAGCAGCTTAGAGAGGATGCCTTACTCTGGAAACACCATATATTTT
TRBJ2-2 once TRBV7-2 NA CASSLGTTFNTGELFF TGTGCCAGCAGCTTAGGGACTACCTTTAACACCGGGGAGCTGTTTTTT
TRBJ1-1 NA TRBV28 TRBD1 CASSLGGQGGLAFF TGTGCCAGCAGTTTAGGGGGACAGGGTGGATTGGCTTTCTTT
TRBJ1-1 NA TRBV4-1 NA CASSRQQGVNTEAFF TGCGCCAGCAGCCGACAACAGGGAGTGAACACTGAAGCTTTCTTT
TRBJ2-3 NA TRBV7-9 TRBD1 CASSLGTGFKEPYF TGTGCCAGCAGCTTAGGGACAGGCTTCAAAGAGCCGTATTTT
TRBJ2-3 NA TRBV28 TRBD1 CASSSRTGLRDTQYF TGTGCCAGCAGTTCCCGGACAGGGCTTCGAGATACGCAGTATTTT
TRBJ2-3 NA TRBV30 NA CAWSRLEVDTQYF TGTGCCTGGAGCCGGCTAGAGGTAGATACGCAGTATTTT
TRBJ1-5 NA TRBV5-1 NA CASSLGTENQPQHF TGCGCCAGCAGCTTGGGGACAGAAAATCAGCCCCAGCATTTT
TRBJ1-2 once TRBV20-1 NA CSASDSVTGSGGYTF TGCAGTGCTAGTGATTCCGTGACAGGATCCGGTGGCTACACCTTC
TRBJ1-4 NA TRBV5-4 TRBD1 CASGTGGTNEKLFF TGTGCCAGCGGGACAGGGGGCACTAATGAAAAACTGTTTTTT
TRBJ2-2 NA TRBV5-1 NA CASSFAGVRGTGELFF TGCGCCAGCAGCTTCGCAGGGGTTCGAGGCACCGGGGAGCTGTTTTTT
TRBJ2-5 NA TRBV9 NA CASSVAETKETQYF TGTGCCAGCAGCGTAGCCGAGACTAAAGAGACCCAGTACTTC
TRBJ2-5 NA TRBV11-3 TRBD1 CASSPGTAYTQETQYF TGTGCCAGCAGCCCCGGGACAGCTTACACTCAAGAGACCCAGTACTTC
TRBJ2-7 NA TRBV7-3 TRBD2 CASSTREGYEQYF TGTGCCAGCAGCACCCGGGAGGGTTACGAGCAGTACTTC
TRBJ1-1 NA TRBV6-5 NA CASSPRGRVTEAFF TGTGCCAGCAGTCCCCGGGGGAGGGTCACTGAAGCTTTCTTT
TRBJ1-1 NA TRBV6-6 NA CASSYIPDKNTEAFF TGTGCCAGCAGTTACATCCCAGACAAGAACACTGAAGCTTTCTTT
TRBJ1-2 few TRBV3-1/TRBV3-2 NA CASSQGEWGVNLGRGYGYTF TGTGCCAGCAGCCAAGGGGAGTGGGGTGTCAATTTAGGGAGAGGATATGGCTACACCTTC
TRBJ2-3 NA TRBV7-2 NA CASSLRSETDTQYF TGTGCCAGCAGCTTGAGGTCCGAGACAGATACGCAGTATTTT
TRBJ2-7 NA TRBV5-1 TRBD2 CASSRGGKDDEQYF TGCGCCAGCAGTCGGGGAGGGAAGGATGACGAGCAGTACTTC
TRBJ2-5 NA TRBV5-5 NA CASSFLEWETQYF TGTGCCAGCAGCTTTCTAGAGTGGGAGACCCAGTACTTC
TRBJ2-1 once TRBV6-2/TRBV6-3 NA CASSNSRFSSYNEQFF TGTGCCAGCAGTAACTCACGGTTTAGCTCCTACAATGAGCAGTTCTTC
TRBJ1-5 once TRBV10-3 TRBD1 CAISAGAGGGQPQHF TGTGCCATCAGTGCGGGGGCAGGGGGCGGTCAGCCCCAGCATTTT
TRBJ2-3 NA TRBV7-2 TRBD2 CASSQTSGSNTQYF TGTGCCAGCAGCCAAACTAGCGGCAGCAATACGCAGTATTTT
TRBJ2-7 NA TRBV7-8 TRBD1 CASSLAGDRADGQYF TGTGCCAGCAGCTTAGCGGGGGACAGGGCGGACGGGCAGTACTTC
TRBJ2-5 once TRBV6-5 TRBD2 CASSRQGGGREAQYF TGTGCCAGCAGCCGACAAGGCGGGGGGAGAGAGGCCCAGTACTTC
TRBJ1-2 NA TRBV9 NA CASSVEGTVSF TGTGCCAGCAGCGTAGAAGGAACAGTTTCCTTC
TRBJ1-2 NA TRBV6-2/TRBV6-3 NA CASSYRTTTRGYGYTF TGTGCCAGCAGTTACCGTACGACGACCAGGGGCTATGGCTACACCTTC
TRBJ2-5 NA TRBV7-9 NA CASSLTRTETQYF TGTGCCAGCAGCTTGACTAGAACAGAGACCCAGTACTTC
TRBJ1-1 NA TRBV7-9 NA CASSLSPFGTEAFF TGTGCCAGCAGCTTGAGTCCCTTCGGGACTGAAGCTTTCTTT
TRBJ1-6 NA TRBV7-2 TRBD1 CASSLGTGTQSPLHF TGTGCCAGCAGCTTAGGGACAGGGACGCAATCACCCCTCCACTTT
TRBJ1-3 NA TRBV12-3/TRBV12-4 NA CASSFATGNTIYF TGTGCCAGCAGTTTCGCTACGGGAAACACCATATATTTT
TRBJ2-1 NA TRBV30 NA CAWSVLGGGREQFF TGTGCCTGGAGTGTACTTGGAGGGGGCAGAGAGCAGTTCTTC
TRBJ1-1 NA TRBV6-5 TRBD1 CASSRRQGTEAFF TGTGCCAGCAGCCGACGACAGGGCACTGAAGCTTTCTTT
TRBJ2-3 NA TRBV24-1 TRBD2 CATSDGGLAGGISDTQYF TGTGCCACCAGTGATGGGGGACTAGCGGGAGGGATCTCAGATACGCAGTATTTT
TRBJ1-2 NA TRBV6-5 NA CASTAYYGYTF TGTGCCAGCACAGCGTACTATGGCTACACCTTC
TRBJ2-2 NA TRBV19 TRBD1 CASSWNRGPILLDTGELFF TGTGCCAGTAGTTGGAACAGGGGGCCCATCCTACTAGACACCGGGGAGCTGTTTTTT
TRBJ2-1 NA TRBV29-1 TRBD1 CSAPGQGANEQFF TGCAGCGCTCCGGGACAGGGCGCAAATGAGCAGTTCTTC
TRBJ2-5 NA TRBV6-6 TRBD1 CASSPRTGRRETQYF TGTGCCAGCAGTCCCCGGACAGGGAGGCGCGAGACCCAGTACTTC
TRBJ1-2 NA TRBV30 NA CAWSGQGYGYTF TGTGCCTGGAGTGGCCAGGGATATGGCTACACCTTC
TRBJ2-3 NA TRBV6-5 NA CASSYGSAGDTQYF TGTGCCAGCAGTTACGGCTCGGCAGGCGATACGCAGTATTTT
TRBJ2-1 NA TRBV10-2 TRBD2 CASQSGTSGKNEQFF TGCGCCAGCCAGTCTGGGACTAGCGGAAAAAATGAGCAGTTCTTC
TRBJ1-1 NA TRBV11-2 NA CASSPLVAAFF TGTGCCAGCAGCCCCTTAGTTGCCGCTTTCTTT
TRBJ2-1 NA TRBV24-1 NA CATSDPTGHEQFF TGTGCCACCAGTGATCCTACAGGGCACGAGCAGTTCTTC
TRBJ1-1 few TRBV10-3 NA CAISVLAENTEAFF TGTGCCATCAGTGTATTGGCGGAGAACACTGAAGCTTTCTTT
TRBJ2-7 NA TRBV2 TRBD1 CASINGPGQGEEQYF TGTGCCAGCATTAATGGTCCGGGACAGGGGGAAGAGCAGTACTTC
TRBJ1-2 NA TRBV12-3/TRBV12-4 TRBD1 CASSLGQGGGYTF TGTGCCAGCAGTTTGGGACAGGGGGGTGGCTACACCTTC
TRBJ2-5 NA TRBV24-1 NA CATSDARTPYQETQYF TGTGCCACCAGTGATGCCAGGACACCGTACCAAGAGACCCAGTACTTC
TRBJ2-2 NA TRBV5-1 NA CASSLAGGRNTGELFF TGCGCCAGCAGCTTGGCCGGGGGACGGAACACCGGGGAGCTGTTTTTT
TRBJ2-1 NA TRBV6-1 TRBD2 CASSEAGLGGTEQFF TGTGCCAGCAGTGAAGCGGGACTCGGGGGGACTGAGCAGTTCTTC
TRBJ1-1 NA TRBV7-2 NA CASSFAGNTEAFF TGTGCCAGCAGCTTTGCAGGGAACACTGAAGCTTTCTTT